Listed below are T cell receptor beta chains from one sample, sequenced in a study of shared clonotypes between healthy human individuals. Data came from immunoSEQ multiplex PCR; TCRdb stores just in-frame clones and leaves some out. The repertoire consists of millions of clones, with about 95% occurring once and the leading ten covering roughly 1%. Sequences were obtained from naive CD8+ T cells sorted from blood. The receptors come from a young man in good health. Each CDR3 is given with its conserved first and last residue. Fields, in order: clone size, D gene, V gene, J gene, CDR3 protein, CDR3 DNA. The D gene is left open where the match is weak. Some rows mark clone size as missing; the rest say once, few, many or name a class of expanded clone.

clone_size: .; d_call: .; v_call: TRBV19; j_call: TRBJ1-5; cdr3_aa: CASRWGGLEPQHF; cdr3_nt: TGTGCCAGTAGATGGGGGGGTCTAGAGCCCCAGCATTTT
clone_size: .; d_call: .; v_call: TRBV5-6; j_call: TRBJ1-1; cdr3_aa: CASSLWALNTEAFF; cdr3_nt: TGTGCCAGCAGCTTGTGGGCCTTGAACACTGAAGCTTTCTTT
clone_size: .; d_call: .; v_call: TRBV5-8; j_call: TRBJ2-1; cdr3_aa: CASSWVRNNEQFF; cdr3_nt: TGTGCCAGCAGCTGGGTGAGAAACAATGAGCAGTTCTTC
clone_size: .; d_call: .; v_call: TRBV7-9; j_call: TRBJ2-1; cdr3_aa: CAGAAGIDDEQFF; cdr3_nt: TGTGCAGGCGCGGCAGGAATCGACGATGAGCAGTTCTTC
clone_size: .; d_call: .; v_call: TRBV9; j_call: TRBJ1-1; cdr3_aa: CASSVVQRNTEAFF; cdr3_nt: TGTGCCAGCAGCGTAGTACAGCGGAACACTGAAGCTTTCTTT
clone_size: once; d_call: TRBD2; v_call: TRBV9; j_call: TRBJ2-1; cdr3_aa: CASSPGGGLSSYNEQFF; cdr3_nt: TGTGCCAGCAGCCCGGGGGGAGGATTGAGCTCCTACAATGAGCAGTTCTTC
clone_size: .; d_call: .; v_call: TRBV7-9; j_call: TRBJ1-2; cdr3_aa: CASSLDGTRLTGGYTF; cdr3_nt: TGTGCCAGCAGCTTAGATGGAACCCGATTGACGGGTGGCTACACCTTC
clone_size: .; d_call: .; v_call: TRBV6-5; j_call: TRBJ2-7; cdr3_aa: CASSYRQGPYEQYF; cdr3_nt: TGTGCCAGCAGTTACCGCCAGGGCCCCTACGAGCAGTACTTC
clone_size: .; d_call: .; v_call: TRBV29-1; j_call: TRBJ2-4; cdr3_aa: CSVVAKNIQYF; cdr3_nt: TGCAGCGTTGTAGCCAAAAACATTCAGTACTTC
clone_size: .; d_call: .; v_call: TRBV4-3; j_call: TRBJ2-1; cdr3_aa: CASSQLTFSSYNEQFF; cdr3_nt: TGCGCCAGCAGCCAACTAACTTTTAGCTCCTACAATGAGCAGTTCTTC
clone_size: .; d_call: TRBD1; v_call: TRBV28; j_call: TRBJ2-7; cdr3_aa: CASSLGLSQGYDSARSTYEQYF; cdr3_nt: TGTGCCAGCAGTCTGGGTCTCTCACAGGGGTATGACAGCGCGAGGTCAACCTACGAGCAGTACTTC
clone_size: .; d_call: TRBD1; v_call: TRBV19; j_call: TRBJ2-7; cdr3_aa: CASSPGQLTYEQYF; cdr3_nt: TGTGCCAGTAGTCCGGGACAGCTTACCTACGAGCAGTACTTC
clone_size: once; d_call: TRBD2; v_call: TRBV5-6; j_call: TRBJ2-5; cdr3_aa: CASSWRLAGGGETQYF; cdr3_nt: TGTGCCAGCAGCTGGCGACTAGCGGGTGGGGGAGAGACCCAGTACTTC
clone_size: .; d_call: .; v_call: TRBV5-1; j_call: TRBJ1-4; cdr3_aa: CASSLGQGGEKLFF; cdr3_nt: TGCGCCAGCAGCTTGGGGCAGGGTGGTGAAAAACTGTTTTTT
clone_size: .; d_call: TRBD2; v_call: TRBV9; j_call: TRBJ2-2; cdr3_aa: CASSEPAEGLAGGPYTGELFF; cdr3_nt: TGTGCCAGCAGCGAGCCCGCTGAGGGACTAGCGGGAGGGCCGTACACCGGGGAGCTGTTTTTT
clone_size: .; d_call: TRBD2; v_call: TRBV2; j_call: TRBJ2-7; cdr3_aa: CASSEGLANTYEQYF; cdr3_nt: TGTGCCAGCAGTGAGGGACTAGCTAATACTTACGAGCAGTACTTC
clone_size: .; d_call: TRBD1; v_call: TRBV11-3; j_call: TRBJ2-7; cdr3_aa: CASSLVGRGNPYEQYF; cdr3_nt: TGTGCCAGCAGCTTAGTGGGCAGGGGGAATCCCTACGAGCAGTACTTC
clone_size: .; d_call: .; v_call: TRBV4-1; j_call: TRBJ1-2; cdr3_aa: CASSQVGPSWDGYTF; cdr3_nt: TGCGCCAGCAGCCAAGTCGGCCCCTCCTGGGATGGCTACACCTTC
clone_size: .; d_call: .; v_call: TRBV29-1; j_call: TRBJ2-1; cdr3_aa: CSVEPPNTSEQFF; cdr3_nt: TGCAGCGTTGAGCCCCCCAACACGAGTGAGCAGTTCTTC
clone_size: .; d_call: .; v_call: TRBV28; j_call: TRBJ2-5; cdr3_aa: CASSLLGGTETQYF; cdr3_nt: TGTGCCAGCAGTTTATTGGGGGGAACTGAGACCCAGTACTTC
clone_size: .; d_call: .; v_call: TRBV4-3; j_call: TRBJ2-7; cdr3_aa: CASSPAPGYEQYF; cdr3_nt: TGCGCCAGCAGCCCTGCCCCTGGGTACGAGCAGTACTTC
clone_size: .; d_call: TRBD1; v_call: TRBV7-9; j_call: TRBJ1-5; cdr3_aa: CASSLGTGGTEPQHF; cdr3_nt: TGTGCCAGCAGCCTTGGGACAGGGGGCACAGAGCCCCAGCATTTT
clone_size: .; d_call: .; v_call: TRBV29-1; j_call: TRBJ1-1; cdr3_aa: CSVINTEAFF; cdr3_nt: TGCAGCGTGATTAACACTGAAGCTTTCTTT
clone_size: .; d_call: .; v_call: TRBV19; j_call: TRBJ1-1; cdr3_aa: CASSIEWFSGEAFF; cdr3_nt: TGTGCCAGTAGTATAGAGTGGTTCTCGGGTGAAGCTTTCTTT
clone_size: .; d_call: TRBD2; v_call: TRBV27; j_call: TRBJ2-5; cdr3_aa: CASSTLAAQETQYF; cdr3_nt: TGTGCCAGCAGTACACTAGCGGCCCAAGAGACCCAGTACTTC